Listed here are 3 T cell receptor beta chains from one sample, sequenced in a study of cytomegalovirus exposure and HLA in healthy donors. The PCR had 60 Vbeta and 13 Jbeta primers. TCRdb keeps only in-frame clones here, not all; method: immunoSEQ multiplex PCR. The table includes 200,000 to 300,000 clones, 84% detected once. What was sequenced was PBMCs. These receptors all stem from a woman in her thirties or forties in good health and CMV-seropositive.

This chain uses TRBV19 with TRBJ2-7; 8 bases are shared with TRBD1. In germline, CDR1 is LNHDA, CDR2 SQIVND (reference sequence). Germline trimming cut 4 bases from V and 3 bases from J; bases unmatched to any gene: 5. The CDR3 spans 14 residues. This CDR3 reads CASSKWTGNYEQYF. CDR3 nucleotides: TGTGCCAGTAGTAAGTGGACAGGGAACTACGAGCAGTACTTC.

The chain links TRBV5-1 to TRBJ1-2; a possible D gene is TRBD1 (6 bases). The CDR3 runs to 16 residues. Trimming stripped 4 bases from V and 2 bases from J, with 18 bases between. Germline CDR1 is SGHRS and CDR2 is YFSETQ. The DNA for the CDR3 is TGCGCCAGCAGCCCGGGAGGGGGGGTCTCCAACTATGGCTACACCTTC. It yields the protein CASSPGGGVSNYGYTF.

CDR3 nucleotide sequence: TGTGCCAGCAGGCCGGGACTAGCGGGAGAGGAGCAGTTCTTC. It encodes CASRPGLAGEEQFF. The chain combines TRBV2 with TRBJ2-1, with TRBD2 matching over 14 bases. CDR3 length: 14 amino acids. J lost 10 bases, V lost 6 bases, and 5 bases had no gene match. CDR1 is SNHLY and CDR2 is FYNNEI in the germline V gene.